This TCR beta chain originates from a study of shared clonotypes between healthy human individuals. Looking at the study overall: Researchers drew samples from a couple of women and a few men aged 18 to 49. The study, taken as a whole, reports: Approximately 5.4% of naive CD4 clonotypes were common to a few donors.

A remark on this clone: Its antigen is unknown.

From germline, CDR1 is SGHAT and CDR2 FQNNGV. CDR3 length: 15 amino acids. V lost 7 bases and J lost 4; bases outside the gene matches: 9. Repertoires were generated with immunoSEQ multiplex PCR, while TCRdb's copy carries only in-frame clones and drops some. The table shows about 2 million clones, with about 94% occurring only once. The naive CD8 subset, CD45RO-negative cells positively selected for CCR7, excluded terminally differentiated effector memory CD45RA+ cells. This clonotype was obtained from a young man in good health. The sample was naive CD8+ T cells sorted from blood. The chain joins TRBV11-2 to TRBJ2-7; TRBD2 matches 11 bases. The CDR3 region is CASNPLAGGVYEQYF. As DNA, the CDR3 is TGTGCCAGCAACCCTTTAGCGGGAGGGGTATACGAGCAGTACTTC. The full variable domain, in which reference TRBV11-2 and TRBJ2-7 provide the parts outside the CDR3, is EAGVAQSPRYKIIEKRQSVAFWCNPISGHATLYWYQQILGQGPKLLIQFQNNGVVDDSQLPKDRFSAERLKGVDSTLKIQPAKLEDSAVYLCASNPLAGGVYEQYFGPGTRLTVT.